Following are 21 T cell receptor beta chains from one sample sequenced in a study of Ad26.COV2.S vaccination and SARS-CoV-2 variants. Treatment meaning: approximately 18 received Ad26.COV2.S at low or high dose, single or two shots; 5 received placebo; per-sample allocation not given. All samples were drawn on day 63, counting from the first vaccine or placebo injection. The table came from immunoSEQ multiplex PCR; TCRdb's copy has only in-frame clones and leaves some out. This sample has around 370,000 clones, with 80% to 90% found just once. The sample was peripheral blood, taken in a trial of Ad26.COV2.S vaccine versus placebo. Receptor source: a person aged 18-60 years who received the Ad26.COV2.S COVID-19 vaccine or a placebo.

The CDR3 protein is CASSHGLAGGYQETQYF. CDR3 bases: TGTGCCAGCAGCCACGGACTAGCGGGGGGGTACCAAGAGACCCAGTACTTC. The chain joins TRBV11-2 to TRBJ2-5, with TRBD2 identical over 15 bases. The V gene's germline CDR1 is SGHAT and CDR2 FQNNGV. CDR3 length: 17 amino acids. V was clipped by 5 bases and J by 0 bases; unmatched bases: 4.

CDR3 sequence (DNA): TGTGCCAGTAGTATAGATCGGGCGGAGCAGTACTTC. This codes for CASSIDRAEQYF. V is TRBV19 and J is TRBJ2-7; no clear D. This CDR3 contains 12 residues. Trimming shortened V by 0 bases and J by 7 bases, and 7 bases separated the two germline ends. Germline CDR1 reads LNHDA; CDR2 reads SQIVND (reference sequence).

This clone was detected a few times. The V gene is TRBV7-2, the J gene TRBJ2-5; no clear D gene. Trimming took off 1 base at V and 7 bases at J, with 13 bases between the two ends. This CDR3 has 14 amino acids. Germline loops: CDR1 SGHTA, CDR2 FQGNSA. CDR3 protein: CASSLDKGSRTQYF. CDR3 sequence (DNA): TGTGCCAGCAGCTTAGATAAGGGATCAAGGACCCAGTACTTC.

The sample holds a few counts of this clone. V usage is TRBV19 and J usage is TRBJ2-1; weak D call: TRBD2 (5 bases). Germline-derived CDR1 and CDR2 are LNHDA and SQIVND (reference sequence). The CDR3 has 15 residues. V was pared by 6 bases and J by 1 base, with 13 bases between. The CDR3: CASRSQRQSYNEQFF. DNA for the CDR3: TGTGCCAGTAGGAGTCAGCGGCAATCCTACAATGAGCAGTTCTTC.

This chain links TRBV7-2 with TRBJ1-4, with D possibly being TRBD1 (6 bases). Per the germline V gene, CDR1 is SGHTA and CDR2 is FQGNSA. The CDR3 sequence is 17 residues long. The ends were cut back, 5 bases at V and 3 bases at J, with 19 bases in the middle. The CDR3 sequence: CASSPEGGRVPNEKLFF. The CDR3, as DNA: TGTGCCAGCAGCCCTGAAGGGGGGCGGGTTCCTAATGAAAAACTGTTTTTT.

The rearrangement links TRBV7-2 to TRBJ2-7, with 11 bases that match TRBD2. Unmatched junction bases numbered 9, after V lost 1 base and J lost 1 base. The V gene's germline CDR1 is SGHTA and CDR2 FQGNSA. CDR3 length equals 18 residues. The chain's CDR3 is CASSLGPLTSGSSYEQYF. CDR3 coding DNA: TGTGCCAGCAGCTTAGGTCCCCTAACTAGCGGGAGTTCCTACGAGCAGTACTTC.

The chain has TRBV2 and TRBJ2-2; TRBD2 aligns across 13 bases. V shed 7 bases and J 4 bases; nucleotides not matched to a gene: 9. CDR1 is SNHLY, CDR2 FYNNEI, per germline. This CDR3 is 17 amino acids long. CDR3 bases: TGTGCCAGCAATGGACTAGCGGGGGCCGGGAGCACCGGGGAGCTGTTTTTT. Its protein product is CASNGLAGAGSTGELFF.

The V and J genes are TRBV3-1 (or the pseudogene TRBV3-2) and TRBJ2-1; 7 bases are a match to TRBD2. Germline values: CDR1 LGHDT, CDR2 YNNKEL (reference sequence). The CDR3 has 14 residues. J gave up 6 bases and V 5 bases, and 7 bases lay outside the gene matches. CDR3 protein: CASSERTSVNEQFF. Here the CDR3 DNA reads TGTGCCAGCAGCGAAAGAACTAGCGTCAATGAGCAGTTCTTC.

V is TRBV4-3 and J is TRBJ2-3; perhaps D is TRBD1 or TRBD2 (5 bases each). Deletions cut 0 bases from V and 2 bases from J, with 15 bases between. CDR3 size: 17 residues. Germline CDR1 reads LGHNA; CDR2 reads YSLEER. The DNA of the CDR3 is TGCGCCAGCAGCCAAGATAGGTCGGGGACCTCCACAGATACGCAGTATTTT. Translating it yields CASSQDRSGTSTDTQYF.

This chain joins TRBV28 and TRBJ2-1, with D perhaps assigned TRBD1 or TRBD2 (5 bases each). This CDR3 has 16 residues. From germline, CDR1 is MDHEN and CDR2 SYDVKM. V dropped 5 bases and J dropped 2 bases, with 16 bases sitting between them. CDR3 sequence reads: CASSGSEGVPYNEQFF. CDR3 coding DNA: TGTGCCAGCAGTGGGAGCGAAGGGGTCCCCTACAATGAGCAGTTCTTC.

V is TRBV18 and J is TRBJ2-1, with 12 bases aligning to TRBD2. Trimming at V came to 2 bases and at J to 7 bases, leaving 9 bases not matched to a gene. Germline lookup yields CDR1 KGHSH and CDR2 LQKENI. The CDR3 loop spans 17 amino acids. CDR3 in amino acids: CASSPYLASGGENEQFF. CDR3 in DNA: TGTGCCAGCTCACCATATCTTGCTAGCGGGGGGGAGAATGAGCAGTTCTTC.

The V gene is TRBV24-1, the J gene TRBJ1-2; tentatively, D is TRBD1 (6 bases). The germline V gene encodes CDR1 KGHDR and CDR2 SFDVKD. The germline V and J ends were trimmed by 4 bases and 6 bases, with 8 bases remaining between them. The CDR3 runs to 12 residues. As DNA, the CDR3 is TGTGCCACCAGTGAGACAGGCGATGGCTACACCTTC. Translation gives CATSETGDGYTF.

The J gene is TRBJ1-2, the V gene TRBV6-5; 7 nucleotides agree with TRBD1. CDR1 is MNHEY, CDR2 SVGAGI, per germline. Trimming removed 5 bases from V and 4 bases from J; junction bases left unmatched: 7. The CDR3 totals 14 residues. The CDR3 loop reads CASSRQGRTYGYTF. DNA of the CDR3: TGTGCCAGCAGTCGACAGGGCCGCACCTATGGCTACACCTTC.

Regarding this clone: Other DNA sequences in the same sample also yield this CDR3. This chain uses TRBV5-1 with TRBJ2-5; weak D call: TRBD2 (5 bases). CDR3 length: 14 amino acids. Per germline, CDR1 SGHRS and CDR2 YFSETQ. V was clipped by 0 bases and J by 1 base, with 7 bases between them. CDR3: CASSLAGFQETQYF. The CDR3 nucleotides read TGCGCCAGCAGCTTGGCGGGATTCCAAGAGACCCAGTACTTC.

The chain couples TRBV12-5 to TRBJ1-5; D unresolved. Trimming shortened V by 7 bases and J by 0 bases, and 19 bases separated the two germline ends. CDR3 length: 17 residues. The germline gives CDR1 LGHNT, CDR2 FRNRAP. CDR3 bases: TGTGCTAGTGTAATTGGCCAGCACGACTATAGCAATCAGCCCCAGCATTTT. Protein: CASVIGQHDYSNQPQHF.

The rearrangement uses TRBV5-1 and TRBJ2-1, with D tentatively TRBD1 or TRBD2 (5 bases each). The V end was cut by 5 bases, the J end by 2 bases, with 8 bases between. Germline V CDR1 and CDR2: SGHRS, YFSETQ. The CDR3 runs to 13 residues. This chain's CDR3 is CASSGDPYNEQFF. The CDR3 nucleotides are TGCGCCAGCAGTGGGGACCCCTACAATGAGCAGTTCTTC.

Points on this clone: Germline is not matched at one junction end, which may reflect a read error. The chain couples TRBV28 to TRBJ2-7; no definite D call. From germline, CDR1 is MDHEN and CDR2 SYDVKM. The CDR3 sequence is 15 residues long. DNA of the CDR3: TGTGCCAGTAGTTTAGAGACTGTACTTCCCTACGAGCAGTACTTC. Translation: CASSLETVLPYEQYF.

The chain couples TRBV9 to TRBJ2-3; 8 bases are a match to TRBD1. This CDR3 has 14 residues. The junction had 4 bases not matched to a gene; V was cut back by 4 bases and J by 3 bases. Germline V gene lookup returns CDR1 SGDLS and CDR2 YYNGEE. The chain's CDR3 is CASSPGTGTDTQYF. For the CDR3, the DNA is TGTGCCAGCAGCCCAGGGACAGGTACAGATACGCAGTATTTT.

J is TRBJ1-1 and V is TRBV2, with 10 bases matching TRBD1. The germline gives CDR1 SNHLY, CDR2 FYNNEI. The V segment lost 6 bases and the J segment 2 bases; nucleotides outside the gene matches: 3. This CDR3 has 14 residues. The CDR3 region has the DNA TGTGCCAGCAGCCGGACAGGGGGAAACACTGAAGCTTTCTTT. This gives the protein CASSRTGGNTEAFF. Filled out from reference TRBV2 and TRBJ1-1, the complete variable domain reads EPEVTQTPSHQVTQMGQEVILRCVPISNHLYFYWYRQILGQKVEFLVSFYNNEISEKSEIFDDQFSVERPDGSNFTLKIRSTKLEDSAMYFCASSRTGGNTEAFFGQGTRLTVV.

The J gene is TRBJ2-2, the V gene TRBV7-2; D call uncertain. The CDR3 totals 15 residues. Germline V gene sequence: CDR1 SGHTA, CDR2 FQGNSA. The germline V and J ends were trimmed by 2 bases and 6 bases, with 13 bases remaining between them. The CDR3 bases are TGTGCCAGCAGCTTATTAAGGTCTATGTCCGGGGAGCTGTTTTTT. It translates to CASSLLRSMSGELFF.

The chain joins TRBV11-2 to TRBJ1-1, with D maybe TRBD1 (6 bases). Germline V gene sequence: CDR1 SGHAT, CDR2 FQNNGV. Trimming took off 0 bases at V and 3 bases at J, with 11 bases between the two ends. The CDR3 is 15 residues long. CDR3 protein: CASSLDYRDYTEAFF. CDR3 bases: TGTGCCAGCAGCTTAGACTACAGGGATTACACTGAAGCTTTCTTT.